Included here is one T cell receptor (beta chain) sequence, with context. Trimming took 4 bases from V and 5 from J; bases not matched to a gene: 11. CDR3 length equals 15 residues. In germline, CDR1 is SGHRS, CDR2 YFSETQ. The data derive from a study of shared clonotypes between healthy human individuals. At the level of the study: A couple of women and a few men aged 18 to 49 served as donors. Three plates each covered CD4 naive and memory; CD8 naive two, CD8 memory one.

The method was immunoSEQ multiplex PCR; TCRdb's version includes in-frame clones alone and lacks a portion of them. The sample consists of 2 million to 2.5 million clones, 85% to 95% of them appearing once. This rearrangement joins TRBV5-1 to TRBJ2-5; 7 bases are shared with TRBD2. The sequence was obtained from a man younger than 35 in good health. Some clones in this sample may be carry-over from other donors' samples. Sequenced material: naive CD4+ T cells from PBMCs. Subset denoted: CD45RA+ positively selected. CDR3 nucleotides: TGCGCCAGCAGCCCCGTAGTGAGCGGGATTGAGACCCAGTACTTC. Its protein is CASSPVVSGIETQYF.